This T cell receptor (beta chain) originates from a study of CD8+ T cells in alopecia areata. RNA was extracted and reverse transcribed into cDNA as the sequencing template. Method: immunoSEQ multiplex PCR; TCRdb's copy keeps in-frame clones and lacks some. The sample has 200,000 or so clones, roughly two fifths seen once; the top ten hold approximately 2.9%. This clone has just a few counts. This may be a read error: a much more frequent sequence differs by one nucleotide. Indicated treatment: oral pan-JAK inhibitor, 5-10 mg twice daily. CDR3 length: 12 amino acids. V was clipped by 2 bases and J by 6 bases, with 4 bases between them. Germline lookup yields CDR1 SGHAT and CDR2 FQNNGV.

Material: CD4+ T cells sorted from blood, obtained at approximately week 36, from a patient treated with tofacitinib. This TCR was recovered from a human donor with alopecia areata. This chain connects TRBV11-2 to TRBJ2-2; no firm D call. The CDR3 here is CASSLLAGELFF. For the CDR3, the DNA is TGTGCCAGCAGCTTACTGGCCGGGGAGCTGTTTTTT.